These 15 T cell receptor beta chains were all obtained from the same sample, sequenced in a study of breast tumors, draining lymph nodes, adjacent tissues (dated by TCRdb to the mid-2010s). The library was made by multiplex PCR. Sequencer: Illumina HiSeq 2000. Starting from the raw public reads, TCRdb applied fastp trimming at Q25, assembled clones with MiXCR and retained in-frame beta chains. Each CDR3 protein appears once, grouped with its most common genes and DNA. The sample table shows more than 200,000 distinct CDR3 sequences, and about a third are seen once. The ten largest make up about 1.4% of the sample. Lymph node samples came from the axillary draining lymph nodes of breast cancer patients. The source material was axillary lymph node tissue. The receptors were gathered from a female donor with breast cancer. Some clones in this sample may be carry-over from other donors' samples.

The CDR3 region is CASSYPGTGLAKNIQYF. CDR3 nucleotides: TGTGCCAGCAGTTACCCTGGGACAGGGCTAGCCAAAAACATTCAGTACTTC. This rearrangement joins TRBV6-2 or TRBV6-3 to TRBJ2-4, with TRBD1 matching 9 bases. The J segment lost 0 bases and the V segment lost 2 bases, leaving 5 bases of the junction unmatched. The germline V gene has CDR1 MNHEY and CDR2 SVGEGT. The CDR3 spans 17 residues.

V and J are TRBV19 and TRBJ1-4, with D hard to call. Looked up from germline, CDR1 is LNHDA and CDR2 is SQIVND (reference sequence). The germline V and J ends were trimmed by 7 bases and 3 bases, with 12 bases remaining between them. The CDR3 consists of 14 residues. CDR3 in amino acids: CASTTRAPNEKLFF. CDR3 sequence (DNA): TGTGCCAGTACCACCCGGGCCCCTAATGAAAAACTGTTTTTT.

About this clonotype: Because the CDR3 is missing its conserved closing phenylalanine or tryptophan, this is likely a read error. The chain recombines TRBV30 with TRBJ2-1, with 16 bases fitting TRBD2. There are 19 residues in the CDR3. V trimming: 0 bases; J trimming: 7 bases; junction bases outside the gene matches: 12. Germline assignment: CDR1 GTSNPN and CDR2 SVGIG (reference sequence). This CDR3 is CAWSVSPFGTSGRGNEQFL. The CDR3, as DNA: TGTGCCTGGAGTGTATCCCCGTTCGGGACTAGCGGGAGGGGAAATGAGCAGTTCCTC.

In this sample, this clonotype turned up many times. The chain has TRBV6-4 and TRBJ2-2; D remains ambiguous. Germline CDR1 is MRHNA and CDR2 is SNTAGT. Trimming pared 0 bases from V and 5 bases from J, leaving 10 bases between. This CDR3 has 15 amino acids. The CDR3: CASSDSFKSTGELFF. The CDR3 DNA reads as TGTGCCAGCAGTGACTCGTTCAAATCGACCGGGGAGCTGTTTTTT.

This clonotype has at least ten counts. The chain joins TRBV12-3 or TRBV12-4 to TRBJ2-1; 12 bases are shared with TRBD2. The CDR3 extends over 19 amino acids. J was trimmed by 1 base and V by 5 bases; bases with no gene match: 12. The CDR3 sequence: CASSLTGTSGYFSYNEQFF. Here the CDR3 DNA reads TGTGCCAGCAGTCTCACCGGGACTAGCGGGTATTTTTCCTACAATGAGCAGTTCTTC.

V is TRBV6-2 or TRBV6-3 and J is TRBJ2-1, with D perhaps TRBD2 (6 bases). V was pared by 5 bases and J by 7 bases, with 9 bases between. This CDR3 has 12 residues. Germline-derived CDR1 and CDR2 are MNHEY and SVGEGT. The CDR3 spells CASSPLANEQFF. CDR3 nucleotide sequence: TGTGCCAGCAGTCCTCTAGCGAATGAGCAGTTCTTC.

The CDR3 DNA reads as TGCAGTGCTAGAGTTCCCGGGACAGGGAATGGTCAGCCCCAGCATTTT. Translation: CSARVPGTGNGQPQHF. J is TRBJ1-5 and V is TRBV20-1; 9 bases agree with TRBD1. This CDR3 spans 16 amino acids. Germline lookup yields CDR1 DFQATT and CDR2 SNEGSKA (reference sequence). The V gene end was trimmed by 1 base and the J gene end by 6 bases; junction bases not matched to a gene: 10.

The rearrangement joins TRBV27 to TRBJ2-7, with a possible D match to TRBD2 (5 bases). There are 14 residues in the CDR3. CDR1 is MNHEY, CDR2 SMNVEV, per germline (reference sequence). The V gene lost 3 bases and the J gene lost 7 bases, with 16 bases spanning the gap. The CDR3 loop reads CASSFTAKTGEQYF. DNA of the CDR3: TGTGCCAGCAGTTTTACAGCAAAAACGGGAGAGCAGTACTTC.

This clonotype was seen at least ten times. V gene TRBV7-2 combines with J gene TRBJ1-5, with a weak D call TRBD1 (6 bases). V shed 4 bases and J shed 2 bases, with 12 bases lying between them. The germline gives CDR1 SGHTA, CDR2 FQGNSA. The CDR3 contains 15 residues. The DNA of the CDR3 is TGTGCCAGCAGCTATAACAGGGTCGGCAATCAGCCCCAGCATTTT. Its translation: CASSYNRVGNQPQHF.

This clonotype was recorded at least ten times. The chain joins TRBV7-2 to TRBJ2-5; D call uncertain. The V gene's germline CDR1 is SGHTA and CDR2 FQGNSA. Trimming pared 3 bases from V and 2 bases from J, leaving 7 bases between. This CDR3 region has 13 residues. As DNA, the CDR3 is TGTGCCAGCAGCTTGGGGATGCAAGAGACCCAGTACTTC. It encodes CASSLGMQETQYF.

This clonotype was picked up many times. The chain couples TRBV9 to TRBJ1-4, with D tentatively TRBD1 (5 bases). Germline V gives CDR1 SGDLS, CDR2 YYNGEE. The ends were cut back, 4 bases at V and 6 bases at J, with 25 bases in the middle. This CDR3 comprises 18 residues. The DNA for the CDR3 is TGTGCCAGCAGCCCTAGTCGGCCCGGGGCGGCCTTTTATGAAAAACTGTTTTTT. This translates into CASSPSRPGAAFYEKLFF.

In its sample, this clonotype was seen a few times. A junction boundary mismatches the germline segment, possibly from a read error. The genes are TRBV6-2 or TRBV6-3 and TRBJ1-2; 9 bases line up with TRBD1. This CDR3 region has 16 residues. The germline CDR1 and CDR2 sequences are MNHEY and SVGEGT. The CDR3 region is CASSHSTGGSNYGYTF. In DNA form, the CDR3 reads TGTGCCAGCAGTCACTCGACAGGGGGATCCAACTATGGCTACACCTTC.

DNA of the CDR3: TGCGCCAGCAGCTTGGAGCCCGCGGGTCAAGAGACCCAGTACTTC. Amino acid sequence: CASSLEPAGQETQYF. The chain employs TRBV5-1 and TRBJ2-5, with D maybe TRBD2 (5 bases). The CDR3 loop spans 15 amino acids. Per germline, CDR1 SGHRS and CDR2 YFSETQ. V lost 0 bases and J 2 bases, leaving 11 bases between the germline ends.

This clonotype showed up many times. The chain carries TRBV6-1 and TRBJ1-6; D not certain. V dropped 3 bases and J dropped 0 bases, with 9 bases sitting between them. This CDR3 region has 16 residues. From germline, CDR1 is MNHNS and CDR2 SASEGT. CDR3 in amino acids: CASSDLRSSYNSPLHF. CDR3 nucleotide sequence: TGTGCCAGCAGTGATCTCAGGAGCTCCTATAATTCACCCCTCCACTTT.

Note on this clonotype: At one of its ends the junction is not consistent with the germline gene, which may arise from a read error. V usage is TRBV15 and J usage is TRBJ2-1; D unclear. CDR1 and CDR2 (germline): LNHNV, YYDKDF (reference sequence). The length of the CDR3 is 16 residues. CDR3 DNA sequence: TGTGCCACCAGCAGAGATAGTCTGAACTCCCACAATGAGCAGTTCTTC. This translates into CATSRDSLNSHNEQFF.